These T cell receptor beta chains were read from a single sample in a study of cytomegalovirus exposure and HLA in healthy donors. The repertoire was sequenced with immunoSEQ multiplex PCR; TCRdb's copy has only in-frame clones and lacks some. The repertoire holds 100,000 to 150,000 clones, with 74% as singletons. The sample was PBMCs. The receptors derive from a man aged 40-49 years in good health and CMV-seropositive. Each CDR3 is given without its conserved first and last residue.

J gene: TRBJ2-2; V gene: TRBV5-1; CDR3 protein: ASSLEGAEELF
J gene: TRBJ2-1; V gene: TRBV6-1; CDR3 protein: ASSEYEHNSYNEQF
J gene: TRBJ1-5; V gene: TRBV7-2; CDR3 protein: ASSLNRGTQPQH
J gene: TRBJ1-1; V gene: TRBV28; CDR3 protein: ASSFPGGGAEAF
J gene: TRBJ1-3; V gene: TRBV25-1; CDR3 protein: ASSHAFRNTIY
J gene: TRBJ1-5; V gene: TRBV28; CDR3 protein: ASEGGNQPQH
J gene: TRBJ2-1; V gene: TRBV29-1; CDR3 protein: SVEALDAGGNEQF
J gene: TRBJ1-5; V gene: TRBV5-5; CDR3 protein: ASSTTGTASNQPQH
J gene: TRBJ1-3; V gene: TRBV7-8; CDR3 protein: ASSTLSRGPVSGNTIY
J gene: TRBJ1-2; V gene: TRBV6-4; CDR3 protein: ASSLKGGSGVDGYT
J gene: TRBJ1-2; V gene: TRBV10-2; CDR3 protein: ASSEYYRDTDYGYT
J gene: TRBJ2-7; V gene: TRBV18; CDR3 protein: ASSPSQAYEQY
J gene: TRBJ1-2; V gene: TRBV27; CDR3 protein: ASSLSGGQGVYT
J gene: TRBJ2-1; V gene: TRBV9; CDR3 protein: ASSVAGGGQHSSYNEQF
J gene: TRBJ2-7; V gene: TRBV28; CDR3 protein: ASREQYEQY
J gene: TRBJ2-2; V gene: TRBV10-1; CDR3 protein: ASSEAGMVGGELF
J gene: TRBJ2-3; V gene: TRBV19; CDR3 protein: ASSTREDTQY
J gene: TRBJ2-7; V gene: TRBV7-9; CDR3 protein: ASSLDGLAGVHEQY
J gene: TRBJ2-3; V gene: TRBV5-4; CDR3 protein: ASSLDQGTDTQY
J gene: TRBJ1-2; V gene: TRBV10-1; CDR3 protein: ASSEFNYT
J gene: TRBJ2-1; V gene: TRBV27; CDR3 protein: ASSREVTSRPYNEQF
J gene: TRBJ2-3; V gene: TRBV11-3; CDR3 protein: ASSPRRGGTDTQY
J gene: TRBJ2-7; V gene: TRBV2; CDR3 protein: ASSELSGAGDSYEQY
J gene: TRBJ2-7; V gene: TRBV6-5; CDR3 protein: ASRLAGALYEQY
J gene: TRBJ1-2; V gene: TRBV19; CDR3 protein: ASVDKTGSYGYT
J gene: TRBJ2-2; V gene: TRBV7-7; CDR3 protein: ASSSGQVYSGELF
J gene: TRBJ2-7; V gene: TRBV5-3; CDR3 protein: ARSYERESYEQY
J gene: TRBJ2-5; V gene: TRBV7-9; CDR3 protein: ASSFPRGTEETQY
J gene: TRBJ2-1; V gene: TRBV4-2; CDR3 protein: ASSQDPSSGSSYNEQF
J gene: TRBJ1-1; V gene: TRBV30; CDR3 protein: AWSAGMNTEAF
J gene: TRBJ1-3; V gene: TRBV28; CDR3 protein: ASSSGVRNTIY
J gene: TRBJ1-2; V gene: TRBV19; CDR3 protein: ASKGQGAYGYT
J gene: TRBJ2-3; V gene: TRBV27; CDR3 protein: ASSPKGQRTDTQY
J gene: TRBJ1-2; V gene: TRBV6-6; CDR3 protein: ASSNNSGQGRHGYT
J gene: TRBJ2-3; V gene: TRBV7-9; CDR3 protein: ASSSRGQKITDTQY
J gene: TRBJ1-4; V gene: TRBV5-1; CDR3 protein: ASSAGGWEIATNEKLF
J gene: TRBJ2-3; V gene: TRBV9; CDR3 protein: ASSATGGYEYTQY
J gene: TRBJ2-6; V gene: TRBV7-8; CDR3 protein: ASSWGQAFSGANVLT
J gene: TRBJ2-1; V gene: TRBV6-1; CDR3 protein: ASRRVLGGNDEQF
J gene: TRBJ1-6; V gene: TRBV19; CDR3 protein: ASSSGASPLH
J gene: TRBJ2-5; V gene: TRBV30; CDR3 protein: AWLASGGYQETQY
J gene: TRBJ2-4; V gene: TRBV2; CDR3 protein: ASHGTGENIQY
J gene: TRBJ2-1; V gene: TRBV10-3; CDR3 protein: AISEGTGYNEQF
J gene: TRBJ2-1; V gene: TRBV7-3; CDR3 protein: ASSSTGDSYNEQF
J gene: TRBJ1-6; V gene: TRBV19; CDR3 protein: ASTLSRGRGNSPLH
J gene: TRBJ2-1; V gene: TRBV28; CDR3 protein: ASSWGLAGGSYNEQF
J gene: TRBJ2-5; V gene: TRBV28; CDR3 protein: ASSFRDSGDQETQY
J gene: TRBJ2-7; V gene: TRBV2; CDR3 protein: ASKKDRVYEQY
J gene: TRBJ2-3; V gene: TRBV29-1; CDR3 protein: SVGEPAGVSDTQY
J gene: TRBJ1-2; V gene: TRBV28; CDR3 protein: ASRPDGRVYGYT
J gene: TRBJ1-1; V gene: TRBV2; CDR3 protein: ASRGTRGAVEAF
J gene: TRBJ2-2; V gene: TRBV10-3; CDR3 protein: AISAGGTGELF
J gene: TRBJ2-1; V gene: TRBV4-2; CDR3 protein: ASSQYSGTEQF
J gene: TRBJ1-3; V gene: TRBV19; CDR3 protein: ASSRPGNTIY
J gene: TRBJ2-5; V gene: TRBV6-6; CDR3 protein: ASSSGQGVVQETQY